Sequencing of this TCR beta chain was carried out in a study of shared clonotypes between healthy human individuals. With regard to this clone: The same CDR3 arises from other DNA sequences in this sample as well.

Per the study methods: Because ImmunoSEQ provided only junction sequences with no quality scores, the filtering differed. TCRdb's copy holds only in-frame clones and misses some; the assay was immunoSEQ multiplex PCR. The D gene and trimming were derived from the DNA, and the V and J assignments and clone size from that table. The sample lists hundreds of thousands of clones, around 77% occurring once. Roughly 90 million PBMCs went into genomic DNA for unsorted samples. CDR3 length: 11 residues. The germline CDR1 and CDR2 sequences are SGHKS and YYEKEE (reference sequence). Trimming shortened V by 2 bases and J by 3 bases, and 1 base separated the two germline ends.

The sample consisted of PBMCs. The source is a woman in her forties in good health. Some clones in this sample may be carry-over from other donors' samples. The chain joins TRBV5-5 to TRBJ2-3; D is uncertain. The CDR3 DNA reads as TGTGCCAGCAGCTTTACAGATACGCAGTATTTT. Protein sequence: CASSFTDTQYF.